This T cell receptor (beta chain) was sequenced in a study of blood T cell repertoires in COVID-19. This CDR3 spans 15 amino acids. Patients from Seattle were sampled longitudinally, starting during active infection. Some clones are missing from TCRdb's copy, which holds only in-frame ones; the method was immunoSEQ multiplex PCR. Of around 40,000 clones detected, 85% to 90% appear once; the ten largest clones hold roughly 3.7%. The TCR comes from a man aged 40-49 years with COVID-19, enrolled during active disease. The gene calls are TRBV21-1 and TRBJ2-1; the table assigns TRBD2, which was not confirmed against the DNA. TRBV21-1 counts as a pseudogene. The sample was peripheral blood. The CDR3: CASSKARGGDNEQFF. The CDR3 DNA reads as TGTGCCAGCAGCAAAGCGCGGGGAGGGGACAATGAGCAGTTCTTC.